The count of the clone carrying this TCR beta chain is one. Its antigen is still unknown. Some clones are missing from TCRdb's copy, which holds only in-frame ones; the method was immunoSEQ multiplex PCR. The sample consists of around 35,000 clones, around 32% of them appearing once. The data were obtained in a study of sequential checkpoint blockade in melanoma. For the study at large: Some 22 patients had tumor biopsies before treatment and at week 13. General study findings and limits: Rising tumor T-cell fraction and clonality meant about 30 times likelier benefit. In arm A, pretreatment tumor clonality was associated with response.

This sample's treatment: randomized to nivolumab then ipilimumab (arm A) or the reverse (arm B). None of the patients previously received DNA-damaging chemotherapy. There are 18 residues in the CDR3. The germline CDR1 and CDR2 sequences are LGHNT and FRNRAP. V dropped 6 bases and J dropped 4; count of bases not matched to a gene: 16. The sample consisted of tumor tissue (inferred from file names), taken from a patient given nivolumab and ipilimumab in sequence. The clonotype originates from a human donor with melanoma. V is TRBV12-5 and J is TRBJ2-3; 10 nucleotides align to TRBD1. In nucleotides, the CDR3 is TGTGCTAGTGGACGATCACCGACCGGGACAGGGGAATCAGATACGCAGTATTTT. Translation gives CASGRSPTGTGESDTQYF.